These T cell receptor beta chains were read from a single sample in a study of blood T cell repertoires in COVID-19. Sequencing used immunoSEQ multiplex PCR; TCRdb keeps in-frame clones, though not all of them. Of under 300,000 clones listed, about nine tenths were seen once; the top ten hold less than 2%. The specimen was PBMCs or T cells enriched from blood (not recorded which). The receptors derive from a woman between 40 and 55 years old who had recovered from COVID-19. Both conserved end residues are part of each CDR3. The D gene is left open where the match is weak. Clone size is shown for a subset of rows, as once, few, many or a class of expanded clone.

TGTGCCAGCAGACGCCGTGGAGGGCCGAACACCGGGGAGCTGTTTTTT	CASRRRGGPNTGELFF	NA	TRBV7-9	TRBJ2-2	16	NA
TGTGCCAGTAGTAATACAGGGGGCGGGTCTGAAGCTTTCTTT	CASSNTGGGSEAFF	TRBD1	TRBV19	TRBJ1-1	14	NA
TGCGCCAGCAGCTTGGGAGGCTCAGAAGGCTCACCCCTCCACTTT	CASSLGGSEGSPLHF	NA	TRBV5-1	TRBJ1-6	15	NA
TGTGCCAGTAGCATAACCCTCACGTCGGGGGGAGCTTTCTTT	CASSITLTSGGAFF	NA	TRBV19	TRBJ1-1	14	NA
TGTGCCAGCAGCCCCCGTCGGTCCCAAGAGACCCAGTACTTC	CASSPRRSQETQYF	NA	TRBV7-8	TRBJ2-5	14	NA
TGTGCCAGCAGCCCGGGGGGGCGAGCTTTCTTT	CASSPGGRAFF	NA	TRBV7-2	TRBJ1-1	11	NA
TGTGCCAGCAGCTCCGGCCGGACTAGCGGGACGCAGTATTTT	CASSSGRTSGTQYF	TRBD2	TRBV7-2	TRBJ2-3	14	NA
TGTGCCACAGAGCGAGAGGTGAACACTGAAGCTTTCTTT	CATEREVNTEAFF	NA	TRBV7-2	TRBJ1-1	13	NA
TGTGCCGGACAGGGGAACACTGAAGCTTTCTTT	CAGQGNTEAFF	TRBD1	TRBV30	TRBJ1-1	11	once
TGTGCCAGTAGTATTAGCAGGGCCACTGAAGCTTTCTTT	CASSISRATEAFF	NA	TRBV19	TRBJ1-1	13	NA
TGTGCCAGCAATCGTCGCGGGGGGACCGATGAGCAGTTCTTC	CASNRRGGTDEQFF	TRBD2	TRBV25-1	TRBJ2-1	14	once
TGTGCCTGGAGTGACCTCTACCTATCGGGAGGGACATCCTACGAGCAGTACTTC	CAWSDLYLSGGTSYEQYF	TRBD2	TRBV30	TRBJ2-7	18	NA
TGTGCCAGCAGCTGGGGCGGGGGCCGCTCTGGAAACACCATATATTTT	CASSWGGGRSGNTIYF	NA	TRBV5-4	TRBJ1-3	16	NA
TGTGCCAGCAGTTTAGCCGCTGGCGGCTACACCTTC	CASSLAAGGYTF	NA	TRBV12-3/TRBV12-4	TRBJ1-2	12	NA
TGTGCCAGCAGCTCCTTGGTCAGGGACTACGAGCAGTACTTC	CASSSLVRDYEQYF	NA	TRBV7-9	TRBJ2-7	14	NA
TGTGCCAGCAGCGTAGGGCCGACTAGCGGGTACGAGCAGTACTTC	CASSVGPTSGYEQYF	TRBD2	TRBV9	TRBJ2-7	15	NA
TGCGCCAGCAGCTCTTCTACAGGGGCCCTAAACTATGGCTACACCTTC	CASSSSTGALNYGYTF	TRBD1	TRBV5-1	TRBJ1-2	16	NA
TGTGCCAGTAGTCCCCCCTATTCCACCGGGGAGCTGTTTTTT	CASSPPYSTGELFF	NA	TRBV19	TRBJ2-2	14	NA
TGTGCCAGCAATTGGGGGGGTCAAGTCGGCTACACCTTC	CASNWGGQVGYTF	NA	TRBV2	TRBJ1-2	13	NA
TGTGCCAGTACGGGGGGGTCTTTTGGCTACACCTTC	CASTGGSFGYTF	NA	TRBV19	TRBJ1-2	12	NA
TGTGCCAGCAGCCAAGATTTCAGGACTAGCGATATGGAGTACTTC	CASSQDFRTSDMEYF	TRBD2	TRBV4-2	TRBJ2-7	15	NA
TGTGCCAGCAGTGAACAGGGGGAAACCTACGAGCAGTACTTC	CASSEQGETYEQYF	TRBD1	TRBV2	TRBJ2-7	14	NA
TGTGCCAGCAGGGGGACATTGGGGGGCTACACCTTC	CASRGTLGGYTF	NA	TRBV12-3/TRBV12-4	TRBJ1-2	12	NA
TGCGCCAGCAGCCAAGAATTCAGGGTTTTCGGCTACACCTTC	CASSQEFRVFGYTF	NA	TRBV4-1	TRBJ1-2	14	NA
TGCAGTGCTAGAGGGCAGGGGGAAGCTTTCTTT	CSARGQGEAFF	NA	TRBV20-1	TRBJ1-1	11	once
TGTGCCAGCAGCCCTGGACTAGCGGGAGGGCGAACAGATACGCAGTATTTT	CASSPGLAGGRTDTQYF	TRBD2	TRBV7-2	TRBJ2-3	17	NA
TGTGCCAGCAGTTTAGGCCCCCACGAGCAGTACTTC	CASSLGPHEQYF	NA	TRBV27	TRBJ2-7	12	NA
TGTGCCAGCTCCCCCCGAGTAGGAAACACCATATATTTT	CASSPRVGNTIYF	NA	TRBV18	TRBJ1-3	13	NA
TGCGCCAGCAGCCCACAGGGGTCTGGCACTGAAGCTTTCTTT	CASSPQGSGTEAFF	TRBD1	TRBV5-1	TRBJ1-1	14	NA
TGCAGCGTCCTGACGGGGACTGCGCAGTTCTTC	CSVLTGTAQFF	NA	TRBV29-1	TRBJ2-1	11	NA